This T cell receptor beta chain is drawn from a study of human T cells and chemical hapten exposure. The time point is: patch test 3, about 24 weeks after DPC sensitization. Regarding treatment: therapeutic diphenylcyclopropenone sensitization with weekly scalp DPC. Blood sampling preceded each patch test application. Alopecia patients between 18 and 70 years old and suitable for DPC were used as donors. RNA extraction used unfractionated whole blood as the source of total RNA. TCRdb passed the RACE reads through MiXCR, listing each CDR3 protein once. The table shows tens of thousands of distinct CDR3 sequences, with more than 9.5% occurring only once. This clonotype has a handful of counts. Antigen unknown. Study results and caveats: The number of TCRs over 1 in 1000 frequency stayed unchanged after DPC.

The sample consisted of whole blood, taken in connection with sensitization to the hapten diphenylcyclopropenone (DPC). This sequence originates from a woman aged 40 to 50 with alopecia areata. Some clones in this sample may be carry-over from other donors' samples.

The CDR3: CASSGTSGGANEQFF. The CDR3 DNA is TGTGCCAGCAGTGGTACTAGCGGGGGGGCGAATGAGCAGTTCTTC. This sequence joins TRBV6-1 and TRBJ2-1; 13 bases are shared with TRBD2. Unmatched junction bases numbered 4, after V lost 4 bases and J lost 7 bases. This CDR3 spans 15 amino acids. Germline V CDR1 and CDR2: MNHNS, SASEGT.